The rows below give T cell receptor beta chains drawn from one sample of a study of blood T cell repertoires in COVID-19. Produced via immunoSEQ multiplex PCR; TCRdb's table is partial and in-frame only. The data hold 130,000 to 150,000 clones, with about 87% observed a single time. The specimen was peripheral blood. The source is a woman in her forties with acute or convalescent COVID-19. Both conserved end residues are part of each CDR3. D genes are given only for firm matches. Some rows mark clone size as missing; the rest say once, few, many or name a class of expanded clone.

j_call: TRBJ1-1
d_call: NA
clone_size: NA
v_call: TRBV5-1
cdr3_nt: TGCGCCAGCAGCTTGGAAGGAGGGTTCATGAACACTGAAGCTTTCTTT
cdr3_aa: CASSLEGGFMNTEAFF

j_call: TRBJ2-3
d_call: TRBD2
clone_size: NA
v_call: TRBV24-1
cdr3_nt: TGTGCCACCAGCGGAGCGGGGCCTAGCACAGATACGCAGTATTTT
cdr3_aa: CATSGAGPSTDTQYF

j_call: TRBJ1-4
d_call: TRBD1
clone_size: few
v_call: TRBV19
cdr3_nt: TGTGCCAGTGGAGAGGGGGCCGGGAAACTGTTTTTT
cdr3_aa: CASGEGAGKLFF

j_call: TRBJ2-7
d_call: NA
clone_size: once
v_call: TRBV2
cdr3_nt: TGTGCCAGCAGTGAAGCGGGCAGCTCCTACGAGCAGTACTTC
cdr3_aa: CASSEAGSSYEQYF

j_call: TRBJ1-2
d_call: NA
clone_size: NA
v_call: TRBV3-1/TRBV3-2
cdr3_nt: TGTGCCAGCAGCCTTCGGGGGTCGGACTATGGCTACACCTTC
cdr3_aa: CASSLRGSDYGYTF

j_call: TRBJ1-3
d_call: TRBD1
clone_size: once
v_call: TRBV29-1
cdr3_nt: TGCAGCGTTGAACCCGGGACAGGGTCTGGAAACACCATATATTTT
cdr3_aa: CSVEPGTGSGNTIYF

j_call: TRBJ2-5
d_call: TRBD1
clone_size: few
v_call: TRBV7-9
cdr3_nt: TGTGCCAGCAGCCTAACCCGTCGGGGACAGGGTCGAGAGACCCAGTACTTC
cdr3_aa: CASSLTRRGQGRETQYF

j_call: TRBJ1-2
d_call: NA
clone_size: NA
v_call: TRBV4-3
cdr3_nt: TGCGCCAGCAGCCAACAAAGGACAGTCGGGTTTGGCTACACCTTC
cdr3_aa: CASSQQRTVGFGYTF

j_call: TRBJ2-7
d_call: TRBD1
clone_size: few
v_call: TRBV9
cdr3_nt: TGTGCCAGCAGCTCCGGCTGGGACAGGGGTATTAGCGAGCAGTACTTC
cdr3_aa: CASSSGWDRGISEQYF

j_call: TRBJ2-4
d_call: NA
clone_size: NA
v_call: TRBV7-2
cdr3_nt: TGTGCCAGCAGCTTAGCCGGTCTGTTTGCCAAAAACATTCAGTACTTC
cdr3_aa: CASSLAGLFAKNIQYF

j_call: TRBJ1-1
d_call: NA
clone_size: NA
v_call: TRBV28
cdr3_nt: TGTGCCAGCAGTTTACGGGGGGCGGGTACTGAAGCTTTCTTT
cdr3_aa: CASSLRGAGTEAFF

j_call: TRBJ1-3
d_call: NA
clone_size: NA
v_call: TRBV5-8
cdr3_nt: TGTGCCAGCAGCTTCCTTGAGACTGCGATGTTTTCTGGAAACACCATATATTTT
cdr3_aa: CASSFLETAMFSGNTIYF

j_call: TRBJ1-1
d_call: NA
clone_size: NA
v_call: TRBV4-3
cdr3_nt: TGCGCCAGCAGCCAAGATAAGCAGTCGCGGGAAGCTTTCTTT
cdr3_aa: CASSQDKQSREAFF

j_call: TRBJ1-1
d_call: TRBD1
clone_size: NA
v_call: TRBV4-2
cdr3_nt: TGTGCCAGCAGCCATATCCCTGGGACAGGGGAAGACACTGAAGCTTTCTTT
cdr3_aa: CASSHIPGTGEDTEAFF

j_call: TRBJ2-4
d_call: TRBD1
clone_size: NA
v_call: TRBV7-6
cdr3_nt: TGTGCCAGCAGCCCGGGACAGTGGGCAGATAAAAACATTCAGTACTTC
cdr3_aa: CASSPGQWADKNIQYF

j_call: TRBJ1-1
d_call: TRBD1
clone_size: NA
v_call: TRBV6-5
cdr3_nt: TGTGCCAGCAGTTACTCAACAGGGGGACCTGAAGCTTTCTTT
cdr3_aa: CASSYSTGGPEAFF

j_call: TRBJ1-2
d_call: NA
clone_size: NA
v_call: TRBV19
cdr3_nt: TGTGCCAGTAAGCCCAGGGCCTATGGCTACACCTTC
cdr3_aa: CASKPRAYGYTF

j_call: TRBJ2-3
d_call: NA
clone_size: NA
v_call: TRBV2
cdr3_nt: TGTGCCAGCAGTGTGTTCGCCTATAGCACAGATACGCAGTATTTT
cdr3_aa: CASSVFAYSTDTQYF

j_call: TRBJ1-1
d_call: NA
clone_size: NA
v_call: TRBV18
cdr3_nt: TGTGCCAGCTCACTCGGTATGAACACTGAAGCTTTCTTT
cdr3_aa: CASSLGMNTEAFF

j_call: TRBJ1-6
d_call: NA
clone_size: NA
v_call: TRBV19
cdr3_nt: TGTGCCAGTAACAAACAGGGTTCTTGGGATTCACCCCTCCACTTT
cdr3_aa: CASNKQGSWDSPLHF

j_call: TRBJ2-1
d_call: TRBD1
clone_size: NA
v_call: TRBV18
cdr3_nt: TGTGCCAGCTCACCTACAGGGGTCAATGAGCAGTTCTTC
cdr3_aa: CASSPTGVNEQFF

j_call: TRBJ2-1
d_call: TRBD2
clone_size: NA
v_call: TRBV7-3
cdr3_nt: TGTGCCAGCAGCTTAAGACGGGAGGGCCGTAATGAGCAGTTCTTC
cdr3_aa: CASSLRREGRNEQFF

j_call: TRBJ2-7
d_call: TRBD2
clone_size: once
v_call: TRBV18
cdr3_nt: TGTGCCAGCTCACTTGGGGGAGGGAACGAGCAGTACTTC
cdr3_aa: CASSLGGGNEQYF

j_call: TRBJ1-6
d_call: TRBD1
clone_size: NA
v_call: TRBV18
cdr3_nt: TGTGCCAGCTCACCACAGACAGGGGAGAATTCACCCCTCCACTTT
cdr3_aa: CASSPQTGENSPLHF

j_call: TRBJ1-1
d_call: NA
clone_size: NA
v_call: TRBV5-1
cdr3_nt: TGCGCCAGCAGCTTGGGATCATACATGAACACTGAAGCTTTCTTT
cdr3_aa: CASSLGSYMNTEAFF

j_call: TRBJ1-5
d_call: TRBD1
clone_size: NA
v_call: TRBV28
cdr3_nt: TGTGCCAGCAGTTATACAGGGGGGAGCAATCAGCCCCAGCATTTT
cdr3_aa: CASSYTGGSNQPQHF

j_call: TRBJ2-2
d_call: TRBD2
clone_size: NA
v_call: TRBV4-1
cdr3_nt: TGCGCCAGCAGCCAACCCCCCGGGACTAGCGGGGGGGGGAAGGCCGGGGAGCTGTTTTTT
cdr3_aa: CASSQPPGTSGGGKAGELFF

j_call: TRBJ1-1
d_call: TRBD1
clone_size: NA
v_call: TRBV7-9
cdr3_nt: TGTGCCAGCAGCTTAGGACCTAACAGGGGTGAGAACACTGAAGCTTTCTTT
cdr3_aa: CASSLGPNRGENTEAFF

j_call: TRBJ1-1
d_call: TRBD1
clone_size: NA
v_call: TRBV27
cdr3_nt: TGTGCCAGCAGCTTACGCCCCTCAGGGGGAACTGAAGCTTTCTTT
cdr3_aa: CASSLRPSGGTEAFF

j_call: TRBJ1-4
d_call: NA
clone_size: NA
v_call: TRBV11-2
cdr3_nt: TGTGCCAGCAGCTTAGAATGGGCAGGGGCGAGAGAAAAACTGTTTTTT
cdr3_aa: CASSLEWAGAREKLFF